This T cell receptor (beta chain) was identified in a study of T cells expressing NK-cell markers. With UMIs, 5'RACE template switching was used to make TCR beta cDNA. TCRdb reprocessed the 5' RACE reads and reports one entry per CDR3 protein, with no DNA. The listing records roughly 390,000 distinct CDR3 sequences. This CDR3 is built from 17 residues. The germline V gene has CDR1 SEHNR and CDR2 FQNEAQ (reference sequence). This clonotype originated in a woman between 45 and 60 years old in good health. The chain combines TRBV7-9 with TRBJ1-2; TCRdb gives TRBD1 as the D gene, but with no DNA this cannot be confirmed. Sequenced material: blood T cells: a sorted CD56 or NKG2C T cell subset, CD4+ or CD8+ T cells, or bulk PBMC T cells (not recorded which). The CDR3 is CASSLVVGAGANYGYTF.